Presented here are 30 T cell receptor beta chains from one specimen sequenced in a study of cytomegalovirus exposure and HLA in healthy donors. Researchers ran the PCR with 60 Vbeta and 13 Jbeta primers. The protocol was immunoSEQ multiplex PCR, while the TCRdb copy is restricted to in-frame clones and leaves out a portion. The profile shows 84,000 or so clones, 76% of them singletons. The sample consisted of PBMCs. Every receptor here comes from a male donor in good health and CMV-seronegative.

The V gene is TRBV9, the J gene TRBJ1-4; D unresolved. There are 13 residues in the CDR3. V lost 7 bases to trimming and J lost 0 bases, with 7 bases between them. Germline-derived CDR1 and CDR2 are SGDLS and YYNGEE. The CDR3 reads CASAGTTNEKLFF. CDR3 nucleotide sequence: TGTGCCAGCGCCGGGACAACTAATGAAAAACTGTTTTTT.

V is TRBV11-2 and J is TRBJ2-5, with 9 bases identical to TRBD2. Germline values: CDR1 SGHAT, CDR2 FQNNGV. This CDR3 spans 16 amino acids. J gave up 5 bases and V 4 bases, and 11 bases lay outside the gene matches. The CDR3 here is CASSSSSGATEETQYF. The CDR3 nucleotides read TGTGCCAGCAGCTCGTCTAGCGGGGCCACTGAGGAGACCCAGTACTTC.

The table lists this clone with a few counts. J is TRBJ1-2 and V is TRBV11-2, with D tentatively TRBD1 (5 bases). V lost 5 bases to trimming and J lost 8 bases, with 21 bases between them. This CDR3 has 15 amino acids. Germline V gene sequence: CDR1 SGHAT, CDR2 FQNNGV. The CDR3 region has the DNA TGTGCCAGCAGCCCCATAAGACCCCGGGGGACCGGCTACACCTTC. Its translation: CASSPIRPRGTGYTF.

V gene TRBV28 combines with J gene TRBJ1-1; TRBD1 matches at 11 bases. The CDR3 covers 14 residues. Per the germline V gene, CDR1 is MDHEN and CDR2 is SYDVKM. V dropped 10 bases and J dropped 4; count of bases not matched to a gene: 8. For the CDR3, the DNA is TGTGCCACTGGACAGGGGGCGCGAGGCACTGAAGCTTTCTTT. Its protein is CATGQGARGTEAFF.

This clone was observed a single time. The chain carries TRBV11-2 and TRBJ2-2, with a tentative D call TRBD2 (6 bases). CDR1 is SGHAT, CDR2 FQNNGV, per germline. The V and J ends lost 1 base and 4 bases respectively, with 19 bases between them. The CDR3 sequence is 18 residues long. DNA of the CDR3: TGTGCCAGCAGCTTAGCCGTTCTCGGAGGGCGGGTCACCGGGGAGCTGTTTTTT. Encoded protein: CASSLAVLGGRVTGELFF.

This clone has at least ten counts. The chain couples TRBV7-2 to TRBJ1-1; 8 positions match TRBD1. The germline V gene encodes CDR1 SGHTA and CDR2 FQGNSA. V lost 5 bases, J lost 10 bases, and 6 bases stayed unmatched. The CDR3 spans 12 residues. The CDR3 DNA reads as TGTGCCAGCAGCACAAACAGGGGGGGAGCTTTCTTT. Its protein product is CASSTNRGGAFF.

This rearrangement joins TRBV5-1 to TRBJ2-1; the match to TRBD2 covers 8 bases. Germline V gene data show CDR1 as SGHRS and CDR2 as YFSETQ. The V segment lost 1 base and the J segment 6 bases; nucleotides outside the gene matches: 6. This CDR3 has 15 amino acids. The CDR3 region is CASSLSLAGPNEQFF. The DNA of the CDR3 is TGCGCCAGCAGCTTGAGTCTAGCGGGTCCCAATGAGCAGTTCTTC.

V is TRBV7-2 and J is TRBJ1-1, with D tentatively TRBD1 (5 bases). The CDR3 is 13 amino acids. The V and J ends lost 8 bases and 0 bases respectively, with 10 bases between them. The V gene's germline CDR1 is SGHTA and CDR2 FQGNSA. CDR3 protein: CASLVTVNTEAFF. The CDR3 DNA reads TGTGCCAGCCTGGTGACAGTGAACACTGAAGCTTTCTTT. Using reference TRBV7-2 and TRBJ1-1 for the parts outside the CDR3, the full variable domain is GAGVSQSPSNKVTEKGKDVELRCDPISGHTALYWYRQSLGQGLEFLIYFQGNSAPDKSGLPSDRFSAERTGGSVSTLTIQRTQQEDSAVYLCASLVTVNTEAFFGQGTRLTVV.

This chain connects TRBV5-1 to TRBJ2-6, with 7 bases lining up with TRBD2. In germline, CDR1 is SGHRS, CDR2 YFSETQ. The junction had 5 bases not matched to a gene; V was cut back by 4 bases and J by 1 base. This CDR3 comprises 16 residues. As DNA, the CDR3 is TGCGCCAGCAGCGGCTGGGGAGGGTCTGGGGCCAACGTCCTGACTTTC. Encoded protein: CASSGWGGSGANVLTF.

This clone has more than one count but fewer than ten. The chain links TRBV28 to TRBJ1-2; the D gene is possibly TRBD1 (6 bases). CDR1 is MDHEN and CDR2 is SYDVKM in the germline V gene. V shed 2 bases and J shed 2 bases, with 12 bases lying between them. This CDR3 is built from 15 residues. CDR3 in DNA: TGTGCCAGCAGTTTACAGGGGCCGGCAAACTATGGCTACACCTTC. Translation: CASSLQGPANYGYTF.

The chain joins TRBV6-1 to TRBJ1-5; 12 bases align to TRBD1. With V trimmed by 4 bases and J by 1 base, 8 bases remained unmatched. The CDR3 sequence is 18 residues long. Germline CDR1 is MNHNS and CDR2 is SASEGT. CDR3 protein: CASSGGQGAGWSNQPQHF. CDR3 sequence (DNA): TGTGCCAGCAGTGGGGGACAGGGGGCAGGTTGGAGCAATCAGCCCCAGCATTTT.

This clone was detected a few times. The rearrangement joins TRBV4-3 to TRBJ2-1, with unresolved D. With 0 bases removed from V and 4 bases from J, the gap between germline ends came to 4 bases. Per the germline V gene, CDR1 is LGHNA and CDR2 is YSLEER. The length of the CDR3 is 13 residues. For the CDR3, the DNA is TGCGCCAGCAGCCAAGAACGGTACAATGAGCAGTTCTTC. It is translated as CASSQERYNEQFF.

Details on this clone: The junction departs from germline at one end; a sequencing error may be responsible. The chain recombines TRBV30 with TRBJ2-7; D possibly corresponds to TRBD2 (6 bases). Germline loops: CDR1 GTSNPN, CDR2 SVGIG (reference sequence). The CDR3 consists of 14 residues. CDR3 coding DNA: TGTGCCTGGGGACCGGGGGTTGTAACCTACGAGCAGTGCTTC. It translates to CAWGPGVVTYEQCF.

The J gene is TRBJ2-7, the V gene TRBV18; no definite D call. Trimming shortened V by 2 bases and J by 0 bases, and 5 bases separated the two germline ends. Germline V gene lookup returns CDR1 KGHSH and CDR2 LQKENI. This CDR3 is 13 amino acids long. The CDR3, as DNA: TGTGCCAGCTCACCAACGAGCTCCTACGAGCAGTACTTC. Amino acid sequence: CASSPTSSYEQYF.

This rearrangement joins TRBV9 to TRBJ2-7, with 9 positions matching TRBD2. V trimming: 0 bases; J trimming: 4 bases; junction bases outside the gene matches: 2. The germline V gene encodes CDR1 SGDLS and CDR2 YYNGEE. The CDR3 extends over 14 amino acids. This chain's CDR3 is CASSVGGGVYEQYF. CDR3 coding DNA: TGTGCCAGCAGCGTAGGCGGGGGGGTTTACGAGCAGTACTTC.

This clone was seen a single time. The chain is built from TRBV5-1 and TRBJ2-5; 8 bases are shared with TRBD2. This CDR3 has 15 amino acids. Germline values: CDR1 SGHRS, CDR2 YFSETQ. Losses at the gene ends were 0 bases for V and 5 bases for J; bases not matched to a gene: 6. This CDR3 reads CASSLGTGGRETQYF. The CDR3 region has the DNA TGCGCCAGCAGCTTGGGAACGGGGGGGCGTGAGACCCAGTACTTC.

CDR3 nucleotide sequence: TGTGCCAGCAGCGTAGGATGGGGCCTATCCTACGAGCAGTACTTC. Encoded protein: CASSVGWGLSYEQYF. This chain uses TRBV9 with TRBJ2-7, with D maybe TRBD1 (5 bases). V dropped 0 bases and J dropped 1 base, with 11 bases sitting between them. This CDR3 spans 15 amino acids. Germline V gene lookup returns CDR1 SGDLS and CDR2 YYNGEE.

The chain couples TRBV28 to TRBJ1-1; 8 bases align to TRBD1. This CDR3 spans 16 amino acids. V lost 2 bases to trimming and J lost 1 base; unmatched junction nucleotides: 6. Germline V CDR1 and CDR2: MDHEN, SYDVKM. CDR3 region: CASSLSWGTGNTEAFF. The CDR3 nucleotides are TGTGCCAGCAGTTTAAGTTGGGGGACAGGGAACACTGAAGCTTTCTTT.

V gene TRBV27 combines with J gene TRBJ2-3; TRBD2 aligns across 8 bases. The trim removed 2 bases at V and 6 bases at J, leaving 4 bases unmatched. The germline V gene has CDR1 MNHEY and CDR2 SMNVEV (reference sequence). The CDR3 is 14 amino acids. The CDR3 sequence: CASSLAGGIDTQYF. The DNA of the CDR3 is TGTGCCAGCAGTTTAGCGGGGGGCATCGATACGCAGTATTTT.

This CDR3 reads CASTSTGGFRYEQYF. In DNA, the CDR3 is TGTGCCAGCACCTCCACAGGGGGCTTCCGCTACGAGCAGTACTTC. The rearrangement uses TRBV28 and TRBJ2-7; TRBD1 agrees at 9 bases. The CDR3 contains 15 residues. Germline lookup yields CDR1 MDHEN and CDR2 SYDVKM. The junction had 10 bases not matched to a gene; V was cut back by 7 bases and J by 3 bases.

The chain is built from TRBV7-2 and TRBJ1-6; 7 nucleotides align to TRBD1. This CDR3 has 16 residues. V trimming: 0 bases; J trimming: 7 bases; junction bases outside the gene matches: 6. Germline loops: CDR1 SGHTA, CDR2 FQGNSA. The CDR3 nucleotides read TGTACCAGCAGCTTAGCCCCGGTCAGGGGGAATTCACCCCTCCACTTT. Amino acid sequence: CTSSLAPVRGNSPLHF.

The CDR3 reads CASSFGASQGAPGNTEAFF. DNA of the CDR3: TGTGCCAGCAGTTTTGGGGCGAGCCAGGGGGCGCCGGGGAACACTGAAGCTTTCTTT. The gene calls are TRBV28 and TRBJ1-1; 8 nucleotides match TRBD1. This CDR3 region has 19 residues. Germline CDR1 is MDHEN and CDR2 is SYDVKM. With V trimmed by 3 bases and J by 1 base, 16 bases remained unmatched.

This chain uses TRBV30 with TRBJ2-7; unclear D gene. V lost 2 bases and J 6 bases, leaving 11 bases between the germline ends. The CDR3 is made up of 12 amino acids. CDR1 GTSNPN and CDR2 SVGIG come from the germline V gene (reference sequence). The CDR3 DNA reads TGTGCCTGGAGTCCAACCCGTAGCGAGCAGTACTTC. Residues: CAWSPTRSEQYF.

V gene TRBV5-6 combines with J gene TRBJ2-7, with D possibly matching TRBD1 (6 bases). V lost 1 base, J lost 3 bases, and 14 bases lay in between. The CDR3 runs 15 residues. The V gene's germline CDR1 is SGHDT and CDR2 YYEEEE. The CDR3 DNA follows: TGTGCCAGCAGCTTGTTAGGGACACAAGACTACGAGCAGTACTTC. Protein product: CASSLLGTQDYEQYF.

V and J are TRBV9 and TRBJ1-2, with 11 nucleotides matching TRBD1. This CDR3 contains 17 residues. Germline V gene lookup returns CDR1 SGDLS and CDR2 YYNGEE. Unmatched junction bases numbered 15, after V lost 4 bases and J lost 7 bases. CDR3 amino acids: CASSPGQGASVSGGYTF. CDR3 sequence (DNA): TGTGCCAGCAGCCCTGGACAGGGGGCGTCAGTCAGCGGTGGCTACACCTTC.

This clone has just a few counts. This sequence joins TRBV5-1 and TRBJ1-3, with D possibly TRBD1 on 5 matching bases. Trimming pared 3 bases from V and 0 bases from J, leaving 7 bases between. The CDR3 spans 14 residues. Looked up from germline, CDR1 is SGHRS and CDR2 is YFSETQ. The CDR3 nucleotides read TGCGCCAGCAGCTCAGACAGCTCTGGAAACACCATATATTTT. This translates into CASSSDSSGNTIYF.

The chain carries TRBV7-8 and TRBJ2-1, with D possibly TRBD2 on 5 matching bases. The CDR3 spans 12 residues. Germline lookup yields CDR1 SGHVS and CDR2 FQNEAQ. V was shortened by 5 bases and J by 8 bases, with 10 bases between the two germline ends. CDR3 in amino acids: CASSQSGYEQFF. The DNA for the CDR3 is TGTGCCAGCAGCCAGTCGGGGTATGAGCAGTTCTTC.

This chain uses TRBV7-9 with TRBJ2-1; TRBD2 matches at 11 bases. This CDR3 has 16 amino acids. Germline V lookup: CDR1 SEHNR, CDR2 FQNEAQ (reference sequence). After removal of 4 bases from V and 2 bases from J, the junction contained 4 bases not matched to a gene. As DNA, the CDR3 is TGTGCCAGCAGCTCCCTAGCGGGAGGAACCTACAATGAGCAGTTCTTC. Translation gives CASSSLAGGTYNEQFF. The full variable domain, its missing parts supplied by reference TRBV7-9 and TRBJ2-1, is DTGVSQNPRHKITKRGQNVTFRCDPISEHNRLYWYRQTLGQGPEFLTYFQNEAQLEKSRLLSDRFSAERPKGSFSTLEIQRTEQGDSAMYLCASSSLAGGTYNEQFFGPGTRLTVL.

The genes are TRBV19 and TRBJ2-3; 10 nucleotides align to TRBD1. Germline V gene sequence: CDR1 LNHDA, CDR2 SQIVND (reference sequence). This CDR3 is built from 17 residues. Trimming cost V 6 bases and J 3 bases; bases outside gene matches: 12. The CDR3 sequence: CASRRLDRGRPTDTQYF. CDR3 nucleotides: TGTGCCAGTAGGAGACTAGACAGGGGGCGTCCTACAGATACGCAGTATTTT. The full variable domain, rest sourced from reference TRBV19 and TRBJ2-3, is DGGITQSPKYLFRKEGQNVTLSCEQNLNHDAMYWYRQDPGQGLRLIYYSQIVNDFQKGDIAEGYSVSREKKESFPLTVTSAQKNPTAFYLCASRRLDRGRPTDTQYFGPGTRLTVL.

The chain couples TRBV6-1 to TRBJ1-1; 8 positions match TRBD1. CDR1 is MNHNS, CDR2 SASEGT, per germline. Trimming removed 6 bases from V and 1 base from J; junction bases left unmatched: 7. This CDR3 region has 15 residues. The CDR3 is CASRYTGTGNTEAFF. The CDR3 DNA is TGTGCCAGCAGGTACACCGGGACAGGGAACACTGAAGCTTTCTTT.